The sequence of this T cell receptor (beta chain) was determined in a study of cytomegalovirus exposure and HLA in healthy donors. General observations from the study: Researchers counted roughly 150 TCR beta chains as cytomegalovirus-associated. In vitro work confirmed that three CMV-associated chains recognize CMV antigens. Among immune exposure information, only CMV serostatus was available.

Vbeta (60) and Jbeta (13) primers were used in the PCR. The assay was immunoSEQ multiplex PCR, and TCRdb's table has in-frame clones only and misses some. This repertoire shows approximately 160,000 clones, 65% to 85% found once; its top ten account for just over 4.5%. The CDR3 loop spans 15 amino acids. V trimming: 10 bases; J trimming: 0 bases; junction bases outside the gene matches: 9. Germline-derived CDR1 and CDR2 are MNHNS and SASEGT. This clone was recorded only once. Its antigen remains unidentified. The sample comprised PBMCs. The chain joins TRBV6-1 to TRBJ1-2; the match to TRBD1 covers 9 bases. This sequence was found in a woman aged 45-60 years in good health and CMV-seropositive. The CDR3 sequence: CATLGQGFPNYGYTF. CDR3 bases: TGTGCCACCCTTGGACAGGGGTTCCCTAACTATGGCTACACCTTC.